This T cell receptor (beta chain) was obtained from a study of immune evolution from preneoplasia to lung adenocarcinoma. Overall study results and limits: Later-stage lesions seemingly showed higher T cell density and diversity than normal lung.

The method was immunoSEQ multiplex PCR; TCRdb's version includes in-frame clones alone and lacks a portion of them. The data hold 1,500 to 2,500 clones, with 70% to 90% observed a single time. Concerning this clone: Its target is unknown.

Two lung cancer pathologists independently confirmed each histologic diagnosis. Germline CDR1 and CDR2: MDHEN and SYDVKM. J gave up 5 bases and V 1 base, and 4 bases lay outside the gene matches. This CDR3 contains 14 residues. Input material: FFPE adjacent normal lung tissue. The sequence came from a person aged 65 to 85 with lung adenocarcinoma. This chain uses TRBV28 with TRBJ1-2, with 7 bases identical to TRBD1. The DNA for the CDR3 is TGTGCCAGCAGTTTATCCGCAGGGGGGTATGGCTACACCTTC. Residues: CASSLSAGGYGYTF.